This T cell receptor (beta chain) was obtained from a study of cytotoxic CD8 clonotypes in ibrutinib-treated CLL. Background on the study: Treatment had run for a median approximately twelve months, range 6 to 36, when response samples were taken.

CDR3 length: 15 amino acids. Trimming removed 4 bases from V and 5 bases from J; junction bases left unmatched: 5. Per germline, CDR1 MNHNY and CDR2 SVGAGI (reference sequence). Study-wide points: Increased clonality at ibrutinib response gave way to a return toward baseline at progression. Treatment saw public clonotypes, which were uncommon, either contract or stay stable. Baseline values of clonality outstripped age-matched healthy donors and followed circulating CD8+ T-cell counts.

Comments on this clone: Its antigen is currently unknown.

The repertoire was sequenced with immunoSEQ multiplex PCR; TCRdb's copy has only in-frame clones and lacks some. The sample includes 200,000 to 250,000 clones, roughly 79% of them seen just once. V is TRBV6-6 and J is TRBJ1-5; TRBD1 agrees at 10 bases. The clonotype originates from a human donor with chronic lymphocytic leukemia. The specimen comprised PBMCs, sampled after 12 months of ibrutinib treatment. The chain's CDR3 is CASSSPTGGYQPQHF. DNA for the CDR3: TGTGCCAGCAGTTCCCCGACAGGGGGCTATCAGCCCCAGCATTTT.